One and the same sample provided the 19 T cell receptor beta chains below, sequenced in a study of cytotoxic CD8 clonotypes in ibrutinib-treated CLL. Profiled with immunoSEQ multiplex PCR; TCRdb holds only in-frame clones, not every one. The sample has roughly 42,000 clones, approximately 71% seen once. This material consisted of PBMCs, taken at disease progression, from a patient treated with ibrutinib. The receptors were gathered from a human donor with chronic lymphocytic leukemia.

The chain is built from TRBV2 and TRBJ2-1; TRBD2 matches 7 bases. This CDR3 is 16 amino acids long. Germline-derived CDR1 and CDR2 are SNHLY and FYNNEI. The ends lost 7 bases at V and 9 bases at J; junction bases unmatched: 18. CDR3 in amino acids: CASNPPGRALAAEQFF. The CDR3, as DNA: TGTGCCAGCAATCCGCCGGGGAGGGCTTTGGCTGCTGAGCAGTTCTTC.

This chain uses TRBV28 with TRBJ1-1; unclear D gene. The CDR3 contains 14 residues. The germline gives CDR1 MDHEN, CDR2 SYDVKM. V was trimmed by 7 bases and J by 2 bases, leaving 14 bases between them. CDR3 in amino acids: CASTPPGTNTEAFF. CDR3 bases: TGTGCCAGCACTCCCCCTGGCACAAACACTGAAGCTTTCTTT.

The gene calls are TRBV6-5 and TRBJ2-1; D remains unclear. V lost 1 base, J lost 10 bases, and 14 bases lay in between. The V gene's germline CDR1 is MNHEY and CDR2 SVGAGI. CDR3 length: 14 residues. The CDR3 here is CASSYLPLSGEQFF. CDR3 DNA sequence: TGTGCCAGCAGTTACTTGCCCCTCTCAGGAGAGCAGTTCTTC.

This chain links TRBV4-2 with TRBJ1-2, with 8 nucleotides matching TRBD1. The CDR3 has 15 residues. The V segment lost 0 bases and the J segment 8 bases; nucleotides outside the gene matches: 8. Looked up from germline, CDR1 is LGHNA and CDR2 is YNFKEQ. CDR3 protein: CASSQDWTGREGYTF. Here the CDR3 DNA reads TGTGCCAGCAGCCAAGATTGGACAGGGCGAGAGGGCTACACCTTC.

This clone showed up many times. The chain uses TRBV7-6 and TRBJ1-1; TRBD1 is a possible D gene (6 bases). Per germline, CDR1 SGHVS and CDR2 FNYEAQ. CDR3 length: 14 residues. Trimming removed 2 bases at V and 4 bases at J, with 11 bases between. CDR3 loop: CASSLRRGGTEAFF. The CDR3 coding sequence is TGTGCCAGCAGCTTAAGGAGAGGGGGCACTGAAGCTTTCTTT. The full variable domain, with the rest looked up from reference TRBV7-6 and TRBJ1-1, is GAGVSQSPRYKVTKRGQDVALRCDPISGHVSLYWYRQALGQGPEFLTYFNYEAQQDKSGLPNDRFSAERPEGSISTLTIQRTEQRDSAMYRCASSLRRGGTEAFFGQGTRLTVV.

This clone was seen more than once but under ten times. CDR3 loop: CASSSQGAANEKLFF. The CDR3 DNA sequence: TGTGCCAGCAGCTCACAGGGGGCGGCTAATGAAAAACTGTTTTTT. The chain uses TRBV7-9 and TRBJ1-4; 9 bases map to TRBD1. V lost 4 bases to trimming and J lost 3 bases; unmatched junction nucleotides: 3. The CDR3 loop spans 15 amino acids. Germline CDR1 is SEHNR and CDR2 is FQNEAQ (reference sequence).

The chain carries TRBV30 and TRBJ2-5; possibly TRBD1 for D (5 bases). Trimming cost V 0 bases and J 3 bases, with 8 bases left between them. This CDR3 contains 13 residues. Germline-derived CDR1 and CDR2 are GTSNPN and SVGIG (reference sequence). The CDR3 protein is CAWSVGAKETQYF. The CDR3 nucleotides are TGTGCCTGGAGTGTAGGGGCGAAAGAGACCCAGTACTTC.

Only one count was recorded for this clone. The chain recombines TRBV5-6 with TRBJ2-6; D ambiguous. The CDR3 has 16 residues. Per the germline V gene, CDR1 is SGHDT and CDR2 is YYEEEE. V dropped 3 bases and J dropped 0 bases, with 10 bases sitting between them. DNA of the CDR3: TGTGCCAGCAGCTCGCGACAACGCTCTGGGGCCAACGTCCTGACTTTC. It yields the protein CASSSRQRSGANVLTF.

This clone came up a few times. This sequence joins TRBV18 and TRBJ1-1; 10 nucleotides agree with TRBD1. With V trimmed by 3 bases and J by 4 bases, 2 bases remained unmatched. The CDR3 totals 14 residues. In germline, CDR1 is KGHSH, CDR2 LQKENI. The CDR3 is CASSPGQGVTEAFF. The CDR3 DNA follows: TGTGCCAGCTCACCCGGACAGGGGGTCACTGAAGCTTTCTTT.

The rearrangement links TRBV7-2 to TRBJ2-1; 7 bases are a match to TRBD2. The CDR3 covers 15 residues. Germline V gene lookup returns CDR1 SGHTA and CDR2 FQGNSA. J lost 0 bases, V lost 4 bases, and 3 bases had no gene match. CDR3 sequence: CASSSSSGSYNEQFF. As DNA, the CDR3 is TGTGCCAGCAGCTCTTCTAGCGGCTCCTACAATGAGCAGTTCTTC.

The chain is built from TRBV28 and TRBJ1-3; the D is unclear. The CDR3 sequence is 16 residues long. Germline CDR1 MDHEN, CDR2 SYDVKM. V lost 2 bases and J lost 2, with 13 bases in between. CDR3 amino acids: CASSLPYPEAGNTIYF. CDR3 coding DNA: TGTGCCAGCAGTTTACCCTACCCGGAGGCTGGAAACACCATATATTTT.

V and J are TRBV27 and TRBJ1-2; TRBD1 aligns across 7 bases. The junction had 7 bases not matched to a gene; V was cut back by 2 bases and J by 4 bases. This CDR3 is built from 15 residues. Per the germline V gene, CDR1 is MNHEY and CDR2 is SMNVEV (reference sequence). CDR3 loop: CASSLTGEFFYGYTF. DNA of the CDR3: TGTGCCAGCAGTTTAACAGGGGAGTTTTTCTATGGCTACACCTTC.

By sample share, this clone is medium-sized (0.01 to 0.1%). The chain combines TRBV28 with TRBJ2-2; D unresolved. The V end lost 5 bases, the J end lost 2 bases, and 9 bases lay between the germline ends. CDR3 length: 14 amino acids. The germline CDR1 and CDR2 sequences are MDHEN and SYDVKM. Here the CDR3 DNA reads TGTGCCAGCAGTCCCCTCTCAAACACCGGGGAGCTGTTTTTT. Amino acid sequence: CASSPLSNTGELFF.

This clone was counted once. The chain links TRBV29-1 to TRBJ1-1; a possible D gene is TRBD1 (5 bases). CDR1 is SQVTM, CDR2 ANQGSEA, per germline. The CDR3 covers 13 residues. V lost 5 bases, J lost 1 base, and 11 bases lay in between. The CDR3: CSVSGGKNTEAFF. CDR3 bases: TGCAGCGTTTCCGGGGGGAAGAACACTGAAGCTTTCTTT. Full variable domain (outside the CDR3, taken from reference TRBV29-1 and TRBJ1-1): SAVISQKPSRDICQRGTSLTIQCQVDSQVTMMFWYRQQPGQSLTLIATANQGSEATYESGFVIDKFPISRPNLTFSTLTVSNMSPEDSSIYLCSVSGGKNTEAFFGQGTRLTVV.

The rearrangement links TRBV13 to TRBJ2-1; 8 nucleotides match TRBD1. Trimming removed 5 bases from V and 9 bases from J; junction bases left unmatched: 15. Germline V gene lookup returns CDR1 PRHDT and CDR2 FYEKMQ (reference sequence). The CDR3 runs to 16 residues. The CDR3 sequence is CASSPEIGQGDGEQFF. The DNA of the CDR3 is TGTGCCAGCAGCCCTGAAATTGGACAGGGCGACGGTGAGCAGTTCTTC.

V usage is TRBV6-5 and J usage is TRBJ2-5, with TRBD2 matching 8 bases. The junction had 2 bases not matched to a gene; V was cut back by 4 bases and J by 7 bases. This CDR3 has 12 amino acids. Germline CDR1 is MNHEY and CDR2 is SVGAGI. Written as DNA, the CDR3 is TGTGCCAGCAGTTTCGGGAGGGGGACCCAGTACTTC. Its protein product is CASSFGRGTQYF.

This chain connects TRBV6-5 to TRBJ2-7; 7 positions match TRBD1. Trimming cost V 0 bases and J 2 bases; bases outside gene matches: 7. This CDR3 comprises 16 residues. Germline CDR1 and CDR2: MNHEY and SVGAGI. In nucleotides, the CDR3 is TGTGCCAGCAGTTACTCAGGGGACAGTCCGGCCTACGAGCAGTACTTC. Its protein is CASSYSGDSPAYEQYF.

The V call is TRBV7-2, the J call TRBJ2-5; D not resolved. Germline values: CDR1 SGHTA, CDR2 FQGNSA. This CDR3 has 12 amino acids. V was cut by 2 bases and J by 5 bases, with 6 bases left in between. CDR3 in DNA: TGTGCCAGCAGCTTACATCTGGAGACCCAGTACTTC. Translated, it gives CASSLHLETQYF.

The V and J genes are TRBV18 and TRBJ2-2; D unclear. Germline CDR1 reads KGHSH; CDR2 reads LQKENI. The length of the CDR3 is 14 residues. Trimming took 0 bases from V and 1 from J, leaving 3 bases between them. The CDR3 reads CASSPPQNTGELFF. Written as DNA, the CDR3 is TGTGCCAGCTCACCACCCCAGAACACCGGGGAGCTGTTTTTT.